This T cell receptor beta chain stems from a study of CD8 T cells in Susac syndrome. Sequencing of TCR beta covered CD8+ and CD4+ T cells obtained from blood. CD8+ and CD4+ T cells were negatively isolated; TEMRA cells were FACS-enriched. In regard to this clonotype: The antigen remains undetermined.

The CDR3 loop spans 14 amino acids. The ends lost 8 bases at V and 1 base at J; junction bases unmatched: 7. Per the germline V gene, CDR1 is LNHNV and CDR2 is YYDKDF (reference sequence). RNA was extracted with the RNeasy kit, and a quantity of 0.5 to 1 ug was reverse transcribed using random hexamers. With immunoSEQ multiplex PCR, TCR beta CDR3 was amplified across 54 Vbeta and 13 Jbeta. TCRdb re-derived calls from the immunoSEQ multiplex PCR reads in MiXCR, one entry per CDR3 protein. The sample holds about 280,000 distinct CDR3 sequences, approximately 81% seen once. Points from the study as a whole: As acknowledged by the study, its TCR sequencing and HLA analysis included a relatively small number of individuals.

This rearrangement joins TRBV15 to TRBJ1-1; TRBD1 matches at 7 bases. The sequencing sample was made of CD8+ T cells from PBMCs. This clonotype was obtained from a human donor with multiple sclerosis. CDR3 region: CATFAGQRNTEAFF. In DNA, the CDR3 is TGTGCCACCTTTGCGGGACAGAGGAACACTGAAGCTTTCTTT.